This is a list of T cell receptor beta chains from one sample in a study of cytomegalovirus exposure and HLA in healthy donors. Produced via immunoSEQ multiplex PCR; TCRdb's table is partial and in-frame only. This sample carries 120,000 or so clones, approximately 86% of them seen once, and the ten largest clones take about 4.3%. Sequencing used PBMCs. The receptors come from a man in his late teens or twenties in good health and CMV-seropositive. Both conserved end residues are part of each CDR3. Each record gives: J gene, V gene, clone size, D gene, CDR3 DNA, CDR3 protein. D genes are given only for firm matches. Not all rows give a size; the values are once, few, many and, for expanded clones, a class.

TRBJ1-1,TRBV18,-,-,TGTGCCAGCTCACCAGGACTTGAAGCTTTCTTT,CASSPGLEAFF
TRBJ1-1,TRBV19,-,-,TGTGCCAGTAGTTCCTCCTCGAACACTGAAGCTTTCTTT,CASSSSSNTEAFF
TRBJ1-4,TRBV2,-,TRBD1,TGTGCCAGCAGGCGAGGGACAGGTTCTGCAACTAATGAAAAACTGTTTTTT,CASRRGTGSATNEKLFF
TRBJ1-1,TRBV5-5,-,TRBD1,TGTGCCAGCAGGTCCGGGACAGGGTCCACTGAAGCTTTCTTT,CASRSGTGSTEAFF
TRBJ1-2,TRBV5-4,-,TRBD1,TGTGCCAGCAGCGCTAAGGACAGGGGGTCGCGGGGCTACACCTTC,CASSAKDRGSRGYTF
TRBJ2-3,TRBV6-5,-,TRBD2,TGTGCCAGCACCCGATCGGGGGGGCAAGATACGCAGTATTTT,CASTRSGGQDTQYF
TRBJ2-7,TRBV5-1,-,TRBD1,TGCGCCAGCAGCGATCGACAGGGTCGCACCTACGAGCAGTACTTC,CASSDRQGRTYEQYF
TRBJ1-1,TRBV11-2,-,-,TGTGCCAGCAGCTTACAGGTACAAGCTTTCTTT,CASSLQVQAFF
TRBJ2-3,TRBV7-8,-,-,TGTGCCAGCAGCTTATTGGGAGGGGGAGGTACGCAGTATTTT,CASSLLGGGGTQYF
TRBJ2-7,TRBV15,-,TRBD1,TGTGCCACCAGCAGCGGGACAGGGAGCGACGAGCAGTACTTC,CATSSGTGSDEQYF
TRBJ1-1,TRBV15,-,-,TGTGCCACCAGCAGAGCTTACGGGGGCACTGAAGCTTTCTTT,CATSRAYGGTEAFF
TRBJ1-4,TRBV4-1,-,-,TGCGCCAGCAGCCACCCCTATGAAAAACTGTTTTTT,CASSHPYEKLFF
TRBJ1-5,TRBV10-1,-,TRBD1,TGCGCCAGCAGTGCGGGACAGGGGGGGCCCCAGCATTTT,CASSAGQGGPQHF
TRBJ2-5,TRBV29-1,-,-,TGCAGCGTTGAAGAGAGGTATCAGAGGGAGACCCAGTACTTC,CSVEERYQRETQYF
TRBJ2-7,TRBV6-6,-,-,TGTGCCAGCAGTTACGGCTTCAGGGAATCCGGCGAGCAGTACTTC,CASSYGFRESGEQYF
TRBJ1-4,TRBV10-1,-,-,TGCGCCAGCAGACAAGTAAGTTTTGAAAAACTGTTTTTT,CASRQVSFEKLFF
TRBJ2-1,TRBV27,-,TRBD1,TGTGCCAGCAGCCCGGGACAGGACGGTGAAAATGAGCAGTTCTTC,CASSPGQDGENEQFF
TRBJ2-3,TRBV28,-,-,TGTGCCAGCAGGCGTGGAGGTACAGATACGCAGTATTTT,CASRRGGTDTQYF
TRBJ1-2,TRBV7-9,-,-,TGTGCCAGCAGCCCTAGTAGACAGAATGGCTACACCTTC,CASSPSRQNGYTF
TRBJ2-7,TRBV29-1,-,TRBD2,TGCAGCGCCGGACTAGCGGGGGGCCCCTTAAGCTCCTACGAGCAGTACTTC,CSAGLAGGPLSSYEQYF
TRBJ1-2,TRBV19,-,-,TGTGCCAGTAGCGAGGTGTGGGGGCTGGCCTATGGCTACACCTTC,CASSEVWGLAYGYTF
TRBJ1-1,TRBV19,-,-,TGTGCCAGTAGTACACTCCGGGACTGGGCTTTCTTT,CASSTLRDWAFF
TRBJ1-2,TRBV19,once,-,TGTGCCAGTAAGTTGGGCTCCCACTATGGCTACACCTTC,CASKLGSHYGYTF
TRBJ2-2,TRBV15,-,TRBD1,TGTGCCACCAGCCATAACAGGGGGCTGACCGGGGAGCTGTTTTTT,CATSHNRGLTGELFF
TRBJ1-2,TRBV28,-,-,TGTGCCAGCAGTTTAGTCAGGGGTTGGGGCTACACCTTC,CASSLVRGWGYTF
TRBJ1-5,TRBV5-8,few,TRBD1,TGTGCCAGCAGCCACCGGGGACAGATGAATCAGCCCCAGCATTTT,CASSHRGQMNQPQHF
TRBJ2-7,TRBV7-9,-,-,TGTGCCAGCAGCGCCCTGGACTTTTCCTACGAGCAGTACTTC,CASSALDFSYEQYF
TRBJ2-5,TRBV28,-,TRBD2,TGTGCCAGCACCGGCGGGGGGAGGACCCAGTACTTC,CASTGGGRTQYF
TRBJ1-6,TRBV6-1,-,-,TGTGCCAGCAGTGAACAGGGAAGCATCGGTAATTCACCCCTCCACTTT,CASSEQGSIGNSPLHF
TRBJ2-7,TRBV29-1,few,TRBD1,TGCAGCGTTAGTGGCGGACAGGGCAACTACGAGCAGTACTTC,CSVSGGQGNYEQYF
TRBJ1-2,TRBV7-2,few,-,TGTGCCAGCAGCTTAGTCCAGGGCTATGGCTACACCTTC,CASSLVQGYGYTF
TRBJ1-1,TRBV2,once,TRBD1,TGTGCCAGCAGTTACTCCCCCGGGACAGTTGACACTGAAGCTTTCTTT,CASSYSPGTVDTEAFF
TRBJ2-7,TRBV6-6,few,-,TGTGCCAGCAGTTACAACAGGGCCCCCTACGAGCAGTACTTC,CASSYNRAPYEQYF
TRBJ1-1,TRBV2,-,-,TGTGCCAGCAGGCGAGAGGCTTTCTTT,CASRREAFF
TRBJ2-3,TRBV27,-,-,TGTGCCAGCAGTTTATACTACAAGTCTCCGTCGGGCACAGATACGCAGTATTTT,CASSLYYKSPSGTDTQYF